This T cell receptor beta chain was captured by sequencing in a study of T-cell reconstitution after alpha-beta-depleted transplantation in children. As it was prepared, the TCRbeta library received unique molecular identifiers. Using its own MiXCR run on the PCR reads, TCRdb lists one record per CDR3 protein. In the table there are about 230,000 distinct CDR3 sequences, 8.5% to 10% of which are singletons. This clonotype was recorded at least ten times. V shed 5 bases, J shed 4 bases, and the junction held 4 bases outside the gene matches. This CDR3 region has 13 residues. Germline CDR1 SGHTA, CDR2 FQGNSA.

The specimen was PBMCs from the stem cell graft donor, collected from the stem cell graft. The receptor was isolated from a human donor who donated a stem cell graft to a child with acute lymphoblastic leukemia. The chain is built from TRBV7-2 and TRBJ2-5; TRBD1 agrees at 7 bases. The CDR3 sequence: CASSPGQLETQYF. CDR3 DNA: TGTGCCAGCAGCCCGGGACAGTTAGAGACCCAGTACTTC.